Presented here are 28 T cell receptor beta chains from one specimen sequenced in a study of OX40 agonist ivuxolimab in advanced cancers. Sequenced by immunoSEQ multiplex PCR; TCRdb stores in-frame clones only, minus some. This table has roughly 86,000 clones, 85% to 95% appearing once. The input for sequencing was CD4+ or CD8+ T cells sorted from blood, taken in a trial of the OX40 agonist ivuxolimab. The receptors were sampled from an adult with an advanced solid tumor such as melanoma, head and neck, liver or kidney cancer.

This clone was detected once. The V gene is TRBV5-1, the J gene TRBJ1-1; maybe TRBD1 (6 bases). V lost 0 bases, J lost 7 bases, and 10 bases lay in between. Germline V gene data show CDR1 as SGHRS and CDR2 as YFSETQ. CDR3 length: 13 residues. CDR3 DNA sequence: TGCGCCAGCAGCTTGGGGACACAGGGTGAAGCTTTCTTT. Its protein product is CASSLGTQGEAFF.

V usage is TRBV7-2 and J usage is TRBJ1-1; D remains ambiguous. Germline V gene lookup returns CDR1 SGHTA and CDR2 FQGNSA. The length of the CDR3 is 13 residues. Trimming left V 2 bases short and J 6 bases short, with 10 bases between. CDR3 protein: CASSLRERAEAFF. As DNA, the CDR3 is TGTGCCAGCAGCTTAAGGGAACGAGCTGAAGCTTTCTTT. The full variable domain, in which reference TRBV7-2 and TRBJ1-1 provide the parts outside the CDR3, is GAGVSQSPSNKVTEKGKDVELRCDPISGHTALYWYRQSLGQGLEFLIYFQGNSAPDKSGLPSDRFSAERTGGSVSTLTIQRTQQEDSAVYLCASSLRERAEAFFGQGTRLTVV.

This chain links TRBV6-1 with TRBJ1-1; no definite D call. Between the trimmed V and J ends, which lost 10 bases and 0 bases, there was a span of 12 bases. The V gene's germline CDR1 is MNHNS and CDR2 SASEGT. CDR3 length: 13 amino acids. In nucleotides, the CDR3 is TGTGCCACGAGGCAGATCCTGAACACTGAAGCTTTCTTT. As protein: CATRQILNTEAFF.

This rearrangement joins TRBV4-1 to TRBJ1-1, with 8 bases lining up with TRBD1. The ends lost 4 bases at V and 3 bases at J; junction bases unmatched: 7. This CDR3 spans 15 amino acids. In germline, CDR1 is MGHRA, CDR2 YSYEKL. The CDR3 spells CASSLRTGRDTEAFF. CDR3 nucleotides: TGCGCCAGCAGCCTCCGGACAGGGCGGGACACTGAAGCTTTCTTT.

The genes are TRBV6-5 and TRBJ2-3; unclear D gene. The CDR3 length is 11 residues. With 8 bases removed from V and 4 bases from J, the gap between germline ends came to 7 bases. The germline gives CDR1 MNHEY, CDR2 SVGAGI. The CDR3 spells CASRGSDTQYF. The CDR3 DNA reads as TGTGCCAGCCGAGGATCAGATACGCAGTATTTT.

The CDR3 DNA follows: TGTGCCACCCGAGGGGGACTAGCGGGCACAGATACGCAGTATTTT. This codes for CATRGGLAGTDTQYF. The gene calls are TRBV19 and TRBJ2-3, with TRBD2 identical over 11 bases. The CDR3 totals 15 residues. CDR1 LNHDA and CDR2 SQIVND come from the germline V gene (reference sequence). J gave up 1 base and V 10 bases, and 7 bases lay outside the gene matches.

The rearrangement joins TRBV5-1 to TRBJ2-3; tentatively, D is TRBD1 (6 bases). V was trimmed by 0 bases and J by 0 bases, leaving 17 bases between them. The germline CDR1 and CDR2 sequences are SGHRS and YFSETQ. CDR3 length: 18 residues. The chain's CDR3 is CASSLGLGTSTSTDTQYF. CDR3 DNA: TGCGCCAGCAGCTTGGGTCTCGGGACATCAACTAGCACAGATACGCAGTATTTT.

The V and J genes are TRBV18 and TRBJ1-1; D not resolved. Germline lookup yields CDR1 KGHSH and CDR2 LQKENI. This CDR3 is built from 12 residues. The V end was cut by 3 bases, the J end by 6 bases, with 8 bases between. For the CDR3, the DNA is TGTGCCAGCTCACCTCGGACCTCTGAAGCTTTCTTT. It encodes CASSPRTSEAFF.

V usage is TRBV5-1 and J usage is TRBJ2-3; possible D gene TRBD1, 5 bases. The CDR3 covers 13 residues. Germline V gene data show CDR1 as SGHRS and CDR2 as YFSETQ. Trimming pared 9 bases from V and 5 bases from J, leaving 16 bases between. The CDR3 loop reads CATSPRQGDTQYF. In nucleotides, the CDR3 is TGCGCCACAAGCCCCCGCCAGGGAGATACGCAGTATTTT.

The chain recombines TRBV7-9 with TRBJ1-1; D is unclear. Trimming pared 4 bases from V and 2 bases from J, leaving 2 bases between. The CDR3 consists of 11 residues. Germline assignment: CDR1 SEHNR and CDR2 FQNEAQ (reference sequence). The CDR3 nucleotides read TGTGCCAGCAGCTCCAACACTGAAGCTTTCTTT. It is translated as CASSSNTEAFF.

This chain joins TRBV27 and TRBJ2-1; TRBD2 agrees at 9 bases. The CDR3 is made up of 15 amino acids. The ends lost 7 bases at V and 8 bases at J; junction bases unmatched: 12. Looked up from germline, CDR1 is MNHEY and CDR2 is SMNVEV (reference sequence). This chain's CDR3 is CASTPSLAGIYEQFF. Written as DNA, the CDR3 is TGTGCCAGCACCCCCAGCCTAGCGGGGATCTATGAGCAGTTCTTC.

The chain carries TRBV7-9 and TRBJ2-3; D might be TRBD1 (6 bases). CDR3 length equals 15 residues. Trimming took 2 bases from V and 2 from J, leaving 11 bases between them. Germline assignment: CDR1 SEHNR and CDR2 FQNEAQ (reference sequence). The CDR3 sequence is CASSLTGIYTDTQYF. CDR3 bases: TGTGCCAGCAGCTTAACAGGGATCTACACAGATACGCAGTATTTT.

This clone was counted a single time. The chain couples TRBV19 to TRBJ1-1; maybe TRBD1 (6 bases). V was clipped by 3 bases and J by 1 base, with 18 bases between them. The CDR3 covers 17 residues. In germline, CDR1 is LNHDA, CDR2 SQIVND (reference sequence). The CDR3 here is CASSIGTNRAWNTEAFF. CDR3 in DNA: TGTGCCAGTAGTATCGGGACAAACAGAGCCTGGAACACTGAAGCTTTCTTT. The variable domain in full, completed from reference TRBV19 and TRBJ1-1, reads DGGITQSPKYLFRKEGQNVTLSCEQNLNHDAMYWYRQDPGQGLRLIYYSQIVNDFQKGDIAEGYSVSREKKESFPLTVTSAQKNPTAFYLCASSIGTNRAWNTEAFFGQGTRLTVV.

The V gene is TRBV4-1, the J gene TRBJ1-2; 10 bases map to TRBD1. V trimming: 5 bases; J trimming: 2 bases; junction bases outside the gene matches: 5. The CDR3 totals 15 residues. Germline-derived CDR1 and CDR2 are MGHRA and YSYEKL. Written as DNA, the CDR3 is TGCGCCAGCAGCAACCCGGGACAGGGGAACTATGGCTACACCTTC. This codes for CASSNPGQGNYGYTF.

The V call is TRBV5-4, the J call TRBJ2-3; D uncertain. Per the germline V gene, CDR1 is SGHNT and CDR2 is YYREEE (reference sequence). V lost 4 bases to trimming and J lost 0 bases, with 6 bases between them. The CDR3 covers 13 residues. CDR3 residues: CASSASSTDTQYF. The DNA of the CDR3 is TGTGCCAGCAGCGCAAGTAGCACAGATACGCAGTATTTT.

The chain uses TRBV2 and TRBJ2-5; D might be TRBD1 (6 bases). Germline V gives CDR1 SNHLY, CDR2 FYNNEI. V lost 3 bases and J 13 bases, leaving 21 bases between the germline ends. This CDR3 contains 14 residues. CDR3 DNA sequence: TGTGCCAGCAGTGATAGGACAGAGGGTACCACCTCGTACTTC. Amino acid sequence: CASSDRTEGTTSYF.

This clone was recorded a few times. The chain couples TRBV6-6 to TRBJ2-7, with TRBD2 matching 12 bases. The germline CDR1 and CDR2 sequences are MNHNY and SVGAGI (reference sequence). The CDR3 has 14 amino acids. After removal of 8 bases from V and 0 bases from J, the junction contained 2 bases not matched to a gene. The CDR3 sequence: CASWTSGNSYEQYF. The CDR3 DNA is TGTGCCAGCTGGACTAGCGGGAACTCCTACGAGCAGTACTTC.

This clone showed up just a few times. V gene TRBV7-9 combines with J gene TRBJ1-5; 9 bases match TRBD1. The CDR3 runs to 14 residues. From germline, CDR1 is SEHNR and CDR2 FQNEAQ (reference sequence). With 1 base clipped from V and 9 bases from J, the junction kept 4 bases outside the gene matches. The CDR3 here is CASSLVGQGGPQHF. CDR3 bases: TGTGCCAGCAGCTTAGTGGGACAGGGAGGGCCCCAGCATTTT.

This clone showed up just a few times. The V call is TRBV6-4, the J call TRBJ1-6; D might be TRBD1 (5 bases). Germline V gene data show CDR1 as MRHNA and CDR2 as SNTAGT. Trimming took off 4 bases at V and 9 bases at J, with 10 bases between the two ends. The CDR3 sequence is 13 residues long. The CDR3 coding sequence is TGTGCCAGCAGTGCCCAGGGAGGTTCACCCCTCCACTTT. It is translated as CASSAQGGSPLHF.

The rearrangement joins TRBV6-6 to TRBJ2-5, with a weak D call TRBD1 (5 bases). The DNA end lines up better with TRBJ2-7; the J call may be wrong. The germline V gene has CDR1 MNHNY and CDR2 SVGAGI (reference sequence). This CDR3 spans 16 amino acids. CDR3 amino acids: CASSYSARTSSYEQYF. CDR3 coding DNA: TGTGCCAGCAGTTACTCCGCCCGGACATCGTCCTACGAGCAGTACTTC.

This clone has just one count. This rearrangement joins TRBV18 to TRBJ2-3; TRBD1 or TRBD2 may be the D gene (6 bases each). The CDR3 totals 15 residues. Trimming left V 2 bases short and J 3 bases short, with 12 bases between. The germline V gene has CDR1 KGHSH and CDR2 LQKENI. CDR3 region: CASSPGGRGTDTQYF. The CDR3 coding sequence is TGTGCCAGCTCACCAGGGGGGCGAGGGACAGATACGCAGTATTTT.

The chain joins TRBV5-1 to TRBJ2-3, with TRBD2 matching over 13 bases. The germline V gene encodes CDR1 SGHRS and CDR2 YFSETQ. The CDR3 totals 16 residues. After removal of 4 bases from V and 4 bases from J, the junction contained 6 bases not matched to a gene. The CDR3 is CASSPGTSGAADTQYF. CDR3 in DNA: TGCGCCAGCAGCCCCGGGACTAGCGGGGCAGCAGATACGCAGTATTTT. The full variable domain, in which reference TRBV5-1 and TRBJ2-3 provide the parts outside the CDR3, is KAGVTQTPRYLIKTRGQQVTLSCSPISGHRSVSWYQQTPGQGLQFLFEYFSETQRNKGNFPGRFSGRQFSNSRSEMNVSTLELGDSALYLCASSPGTSGAADTQYFGPGTRLTVL.

The chain couples TRBV6-1 to TRBJ2-7, with 9 bases lining up with TRBD1. This CDR3 is built from 16 residues. Trimming took 3 bases from V and 2 from J; bases not matched to a gene: 8. Germline V gene data show CDR1 as MNHNS and CDR2 as SASEGT. The CDR3: CASSDRSGTGTYEQYF. CDR3 DNA: TGTGCCAGCAGTGACCGATCCGGGACAGGGACCTACGAGCAGTACTTC.

This chain uses TRBV7-8 with TRBJ1-3; D is uncertain. V lost 5 bases and J 1 base, leaving 15 bases between the germline ends. This CDR3 region has 16 residues. Germline lookup yields CDR1 SGHVS and CDR2 FQNEAQ. The CDR3 loop reads CASSLGRRRSGNTIYF. The CDR3 DNA reads as TGTGCCAGCAGCCTAGGACGCCGGAGATCTGGAAACACCATATATTTT. The variable domain in full, completed from reference TRBV7-8 and TRBJ1-3, reads GAGVSQSPRYKVAKRGQDVALRCDPISGHVSLFWYQQALGQGPEFLTYFQNEAQLDKSGLPSDRFFAERPEGSVSTLKIQRTQQEDSAVYLCASSLGRRRSGNTIYFGEGSWLTVV.

This chain joins TRBV7-9 and TRBJ2-1, with D tentatively TRBD2 (5 bases). Germline assignment: CDR1 SEHNR and CDR2 FQNEAQ (reference sequence). There are 13 residues in the CDR3. With 1 base removed from V and 10 bases from J, the gap between germline ends came to 11 bases. The CDR3 DNA is TGTGCCAGCAGCTTAGGCCTAGCTGTGGAGCAGTTCTTC. Translation: CASSLGLAVEQFF. Full variable domain (outside the CDR3, taken from reference TRBV7-9 and TRBJ2-1): DTGVSQNPRHKITKRGQNVTFRCDPISEHNRLYWYRQTLGQGPEFLTYFQNEAQLEKSRLLSDRFSAERPKGSFSTLEIQRTEQGDSAMYLCASSLGLAVEQFFGPGTRLTVL.

The chain has TRBV5-1 and TRBJ2-5; the D gene is possibly TRBD2 (6 bases). Trimming took off 6 bases at V and 4 bases at J, with 13 bases between the two ends. CDR1 is SGHRS, CDR2 YFSETQ, per germline. The CDR3 spans 13 residues. CDR3 sequence (DNA): TGCGCCAGCATGCCCGGGAGTGGAGAGACCCAGTACTTC. Translating it yields CASMPGSGETQYF.

The chain carries TRBV7-8 and TRBJ2-7, with D perhaps TRBD1 or TRBD2 (5 bases each). CDR1 is SGHVS, CDR2 FQNEAQ, per germline. V lost 5 bases, J lost 2 bases, and 13 bases lay in between. The CDR3 length is 14 residues. The CDR3 bases are TGTGCCAGCAGCCTCGGGGCGCCCGCCTACGAGCAGTACTTC. This codes for CASSLGAPAYEQYF.

The chain combines TRBV4-1 with TRBJ2-5; TRBD1 matches at 7 bases. This CDR3 contains 15 residues. Germline CDR1 reads MGHRA; CDR2 reads YSYEKL. Germline trimming cut 1 base from V and 5 bases from J; bases unmatched to any gene: 7. For the CDR3, the DNA is TGCGCCAGCAGCCAAGCACCACAGGGGATTGAGACCCAGTACTTC. Amino acids: CASSQAPQGIETQYF.